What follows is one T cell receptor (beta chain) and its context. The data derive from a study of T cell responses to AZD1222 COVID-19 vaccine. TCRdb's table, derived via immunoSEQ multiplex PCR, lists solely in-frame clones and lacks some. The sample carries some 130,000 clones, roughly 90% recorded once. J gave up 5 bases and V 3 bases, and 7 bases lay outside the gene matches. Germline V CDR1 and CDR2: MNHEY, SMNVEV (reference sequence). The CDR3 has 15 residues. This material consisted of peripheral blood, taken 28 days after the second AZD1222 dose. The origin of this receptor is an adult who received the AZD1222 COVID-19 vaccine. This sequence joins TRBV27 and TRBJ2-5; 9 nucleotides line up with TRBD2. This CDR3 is CASSFTGLAYETQYF. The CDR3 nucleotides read TGTGCCAGCAGTTTTACTGGACTAGCGTACGAGACCCAGTACTTC.